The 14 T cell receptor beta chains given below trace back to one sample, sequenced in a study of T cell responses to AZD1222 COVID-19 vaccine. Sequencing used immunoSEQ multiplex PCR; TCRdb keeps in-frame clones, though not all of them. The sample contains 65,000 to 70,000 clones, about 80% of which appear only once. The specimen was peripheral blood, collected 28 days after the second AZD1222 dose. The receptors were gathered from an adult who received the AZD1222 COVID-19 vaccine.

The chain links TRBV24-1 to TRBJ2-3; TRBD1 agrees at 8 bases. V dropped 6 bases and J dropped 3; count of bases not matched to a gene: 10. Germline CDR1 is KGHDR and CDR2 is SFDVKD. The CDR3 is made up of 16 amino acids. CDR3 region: CATSKTGGRETDTQYF. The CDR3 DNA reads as TGTGCCACCAGTAAAACAGGGGGGAGAGAAACAGATACGCAGTATTTT.

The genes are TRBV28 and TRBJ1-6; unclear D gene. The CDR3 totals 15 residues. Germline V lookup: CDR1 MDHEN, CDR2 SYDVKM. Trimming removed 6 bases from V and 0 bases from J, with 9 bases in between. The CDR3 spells CASSLPSSYNSPLHF. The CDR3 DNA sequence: TGTGCCAGCAGCCTTCCTAGCTCCTATAATTCACCCCTCCACTTT. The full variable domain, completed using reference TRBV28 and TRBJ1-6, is DVKVTQSSRYLVKRTGEKVFLECVQDMDHENMFWYRQDPGLGLRLIYFSYDVKMKEKGDIPEGYSVSREKKERFSLILESASTNQTSMYLCASSLPSSYNSPLHFGNGTRLTVT.

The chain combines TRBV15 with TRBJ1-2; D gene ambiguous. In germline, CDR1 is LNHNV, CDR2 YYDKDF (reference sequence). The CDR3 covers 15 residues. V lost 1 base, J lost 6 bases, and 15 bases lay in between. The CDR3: CATSRAGRREDGYTF. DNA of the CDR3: TGTGCCACCAGCAGAGCCGGGAGGAGGGAGGATGGCTACACCTTC.

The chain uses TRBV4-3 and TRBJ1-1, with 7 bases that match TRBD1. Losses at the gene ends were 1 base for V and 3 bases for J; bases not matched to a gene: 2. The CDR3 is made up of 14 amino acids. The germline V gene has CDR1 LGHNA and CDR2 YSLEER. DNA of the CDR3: TGCGCCAGCAGCCAAGGCGACAGGGACACTGAAGCTTTCTTT. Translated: CASSQGDRDTEAFF.

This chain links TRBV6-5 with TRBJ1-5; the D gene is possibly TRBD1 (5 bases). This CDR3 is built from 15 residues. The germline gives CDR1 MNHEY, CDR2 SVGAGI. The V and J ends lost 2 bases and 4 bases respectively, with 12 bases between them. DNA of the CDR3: TGTGCCAGCAGTTACGGTTGGGGGGAGAATCAGCCCCAGCATTTT. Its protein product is CASSYGWGENQPQHF.

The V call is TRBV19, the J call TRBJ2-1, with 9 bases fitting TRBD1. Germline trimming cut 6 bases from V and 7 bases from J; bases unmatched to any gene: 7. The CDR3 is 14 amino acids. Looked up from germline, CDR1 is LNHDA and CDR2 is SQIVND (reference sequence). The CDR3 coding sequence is TGTGCCAGTAGGCGCGGGACAGGGTTGAATGAGCAGTTCTTC. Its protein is CASRRGTGLNEQFF. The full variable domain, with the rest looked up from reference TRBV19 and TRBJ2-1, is DGGITQSPKYLFRKEGQNVTLSCEQNLNHDAMYWYRQDPGQGLRLIYYSQIVNDFQKGDIAEGYSVSREKKESFPLTVTSAQKNPTAFYLCASRRGTGLNEQFFGPGTRLTVL.

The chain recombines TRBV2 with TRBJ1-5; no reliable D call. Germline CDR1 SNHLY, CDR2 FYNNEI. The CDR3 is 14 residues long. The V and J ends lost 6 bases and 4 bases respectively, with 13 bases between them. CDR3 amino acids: CASSVESRNQPQHF. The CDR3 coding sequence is TGTGCCAGCAGCGTCGAGTCGAGAAATCAGCCCCAGCATTTT.

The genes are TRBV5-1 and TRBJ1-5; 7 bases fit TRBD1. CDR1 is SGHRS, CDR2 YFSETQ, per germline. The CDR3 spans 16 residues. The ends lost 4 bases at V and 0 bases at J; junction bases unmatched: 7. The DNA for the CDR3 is TGCGCCAGCAGCCGCCAGGGACAGAGTAGCAATCAGCCCCAGCATTTT. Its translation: CASSRQGQSSNQPQHF.

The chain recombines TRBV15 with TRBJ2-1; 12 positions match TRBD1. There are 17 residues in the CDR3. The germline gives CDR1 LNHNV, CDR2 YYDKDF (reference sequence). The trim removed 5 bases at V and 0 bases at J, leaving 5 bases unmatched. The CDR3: CATSLGQGASSYNEQFF. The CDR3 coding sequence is TGTGCCACCAGCCTGGGACAGGGGGCGAGCTCCTACAATGAGCAGTTCTTC.

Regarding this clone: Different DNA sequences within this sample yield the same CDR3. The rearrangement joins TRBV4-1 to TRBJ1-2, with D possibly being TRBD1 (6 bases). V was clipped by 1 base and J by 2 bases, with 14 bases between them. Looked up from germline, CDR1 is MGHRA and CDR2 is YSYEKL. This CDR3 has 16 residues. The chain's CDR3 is CASSQGDIRGNYGYTF. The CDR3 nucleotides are TGCGCCAGCAGCCAAGGGGACATTCGAGGGAACTATGGCTACACCTTC.

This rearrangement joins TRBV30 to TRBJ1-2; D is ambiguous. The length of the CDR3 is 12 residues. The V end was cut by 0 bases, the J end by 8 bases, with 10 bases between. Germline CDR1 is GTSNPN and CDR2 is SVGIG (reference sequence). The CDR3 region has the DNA TGTGCCTGGAGTGTTTATAGGGAAGGCTACACCTTC. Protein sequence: CAWSVYREGYTF.

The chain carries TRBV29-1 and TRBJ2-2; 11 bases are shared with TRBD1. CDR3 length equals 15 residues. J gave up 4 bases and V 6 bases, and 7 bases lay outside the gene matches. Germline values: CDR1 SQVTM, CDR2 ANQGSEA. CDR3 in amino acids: CSVSPGTGGTGELFF. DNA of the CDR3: TGCAGCGTCTCTCCCGGGACAGGGGGCACCGGGGAGCTGTTTTTT.

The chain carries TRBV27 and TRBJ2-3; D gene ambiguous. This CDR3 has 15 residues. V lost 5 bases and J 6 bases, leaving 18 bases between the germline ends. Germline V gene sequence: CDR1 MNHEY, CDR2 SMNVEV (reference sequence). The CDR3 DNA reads TGTGCCAGCAGTCCTAAAGAGGACGGAGATGATACGCAGTATTTT. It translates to CASSPKEDGDDTQYF.

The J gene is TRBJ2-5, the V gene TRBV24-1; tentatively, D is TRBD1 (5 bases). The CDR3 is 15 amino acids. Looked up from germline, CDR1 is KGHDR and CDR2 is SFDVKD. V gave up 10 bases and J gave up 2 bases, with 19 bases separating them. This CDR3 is CATTPGGQGQETQYF. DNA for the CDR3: TGTGCCACGACCCCCGGTGGGCAGGGACAAGAGACCCAGTACTTC.